What follows describes a single T cell receptor (beta chain). Its antigen remains unknown. Read data end 3 residues before the CDR3 end; the end is taken from the germline J gene. Clones were sequenced by immunoSEQ multiplex PCR, and TCRdb holds only the in-frame ones, with some missing. The sample totals approximately 41,000 clones. The data were taken from a study of T cells in women clearing cervical HPV infection. Study-level information: HLA type stays a possible confounder, typing being limited.

CDR3 length: 18 amino acids. The germline CDR1 and CDR2 sequences are MNHNS and SASEGT. V gave up 2 bases and J gave up 5 bases, with 23 bases separating them. Study results and limitations: Cases carried less TRBV6-7 than controls: approximately 0.1% versus 0.16%. Cases and controls were distinguished at AUC around 0.8 by richness and V genes.

The V and J genes are TRBV6-1 and TRBJ2-3, with a weak D call TRBD2 (7 bases). Sequences were obtained from blood buffy coat. The receptor was derived from a woman aged 18-70 years with a cervical HPV16 infection that either progressed to CIN3+ or cleared (not recorded which). CDR3 DNA (partial): TGTGCCAGCAGTGAAAGAGCGTGGGGGGGGGCCCGAGAAGATACG. This sequence encodes CASSERAWGGAREDT. The entire CDR3 sequence reads CASSERAWGGAREDTQYF.